One and the same sample provided the 3 T cell receptor beta chains below, sequenced in a study of T cells in Graves' hyperthyroidism and ophthalmopathy (dated by TCRdb to about 2019). The library was obtained by multiplex PCR. The run used an Illumina HiSeq 2000. The TCR beta CDR3 regions were amplified from RNA transcripts. The TCR CDR3 was subjected to a first round of RT-PCR using the HTBI primer set and the Qiagen OneStep RT-PCR kit. The public sequencing data were trimmed at Q25 with fastp and processed into clonotypes with MiXCR by TCRdb, which kept only in-frame beta chains. Merged by CDR3 protein, the rows form single entries marked with the most common genes and DNA. This sample holds approximately 600,000 distinct CDR3 sequences; roughly 20% were observed only once. Around a third of the sample goes to the ten largest clones. Specimen: blood. These receptors all come from a young man with Graves' ophthalmopathy.

The J gene is TRBJ2-2, the V gene TRBV20-1; D may be TRBD1 (6 bases). Looked up from germline, CDR1 is DFQATT and CDR2 is SNEGSKA (reference sequence). The V gene lost 3 bases and the J gene lost 5 bases, with 16 bases spanning the gap. This CDR3 is built from 15 residues. In nucleotides, the CDR3 is TGCAGTGCTAGTGAATTAGGGGGTTGGACCGGGGAGCTGTTTTTT. As protein: CSASELGGWTGELFF.

This clonotype was found a few times. The CDR3 loop reads CASSPLLDRGHEQFF. The DNA of the CDR3 is TGTGCCAGCAGCCCCCTGCTGGACAGGGGGCACGAGCAGTTCTTC. V usage is TRBV5-4 and J usage is TRBJ2-1, with 11 positions matching TRBD1. Trimming at V came to 4 bases and at J to 10 bases, leaving 10 bases not matched to a gene. The germline CDR1 and CDR2 sequences are SGHNT and YYREEE (reference sequence). This CDR3 has 15 amino acids.

This clonotype was counted only a few times. The chain has TRBV6-1 and TRBJ1-6; D gene ambiguous. The CDR3 loop spans 14 amino acids. The germline V and J ends were trimmed by 7 bases and 7 bases, with 14 bases remaining between them. Per the germline V gene, CDR1 is MNHNS and CDR2 is SASEGT. The CDR3, as DNA: TGTGCCAGCACATCCTCGGGTAACAATTCACCCCTCCACTTT. It translates to CASTSSGNNSPLHF.